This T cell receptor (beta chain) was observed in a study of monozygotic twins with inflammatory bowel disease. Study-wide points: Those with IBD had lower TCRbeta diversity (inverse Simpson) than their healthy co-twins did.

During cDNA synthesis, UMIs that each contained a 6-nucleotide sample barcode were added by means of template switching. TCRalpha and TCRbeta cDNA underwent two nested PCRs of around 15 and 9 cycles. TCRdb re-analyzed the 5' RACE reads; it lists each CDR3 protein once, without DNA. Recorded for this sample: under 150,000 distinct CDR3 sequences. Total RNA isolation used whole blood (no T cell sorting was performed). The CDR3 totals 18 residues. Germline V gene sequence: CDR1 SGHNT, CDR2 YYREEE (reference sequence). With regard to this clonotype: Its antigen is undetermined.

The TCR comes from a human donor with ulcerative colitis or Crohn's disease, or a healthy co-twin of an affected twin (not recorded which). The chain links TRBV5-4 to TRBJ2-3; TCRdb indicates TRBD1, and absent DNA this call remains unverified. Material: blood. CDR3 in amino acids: CASSPGTGVAVSTDTQYF.